Sequencing of this T cell receptor (beta chain) was carried out in a study of cytomegalovirus exposure and HLA in healthy donors. Whole-study findings and limits: Across all donors, roughly uniform sequencing depth was an assumption of the presence/absence analyses.

Germline CDR1 MNHEY, CDR2 SMNVEV (reference sequence). With 3 bases removed from V and 3 bases from J, the gap between germline ends came to 12 bases. This CDR3 is built from 15 residues. The PCR contained 60 Vbeta and 13 Jbeta primers. Produced via immunoSEQ multiplex PCR; TCRdb's table is partial and in-frame only. The repertoire holds about 180,000 clones, with 82% as singletons. Concerning this clone itself: What it recognizes is unknown.

The chain carries TRBV27 and TRBJ1-5; D may be TRBD1 (5 bases). The TCR comes from a woman aged 45 to 65 in good health and CMV-seronegative. The sequencing sample was made of PBMCs. CDR3: CASSFEYRNNQPQHF. The CDR3 nucleotides are TGTGCCAGCAGTTTTGAATACAGGAACAATCAGCCCCAGCATTTT.